The T cell receptor (beta chain) under discussion was sequenced for a study of shared clonotypes between healthy human individuals. A CD45RA-negative memory subset and a CD45RA+ naive subset were separated from the CD4+ cells. Findings of the study overall: It was the non-shared clonotypes that had lower generation probabilities than clonotypes shared by all four donors.

Remarks on this clone: The antigen is not known.

Germline CDR1 reads KGHSH; CDR2 reads LQKENI. V gave up 3 bases and J gave up 6 bases, with 12 bases separating them. The CDR3 consists of 13 residues. Deep-level settings were used for running the assay. TCRdb keeps only in-frame clones here, not all; method: immunoSEQ multiplex PCR. The data show 640,000 or so clones, 60% to 80% seen once. The specimen sequenced was memory CD4+ T cells sorted from blood. As for subset: CD45RA-negative fraction. The receptor was isolated from a woman aged 25 to 39 in good health. This chain connects TRBV18 to TRBJ2-7, with TRBD2 as a possible D gene (6 bases). The CDR3 nucleotides are TGTGCCAGCTCACCGGGGGGATTCTCCGAGCAGTACTTC. Residues: CASSPGGFSEQYF.